Shown below are 7 T cell receptor beta chains from a single sample sequenced in a study of blood T cells in healthy people across ages. With a J-beta primer mix and a sample-barcoded 5' primer, a second PCR ran roughly 6 to 12 cycles. TCRdb fed the 5' RACE reads into MiXCR, producing one record per CDR3 protein. The top ten clones hold 7.7% of a sample with around 1,700,000 distinct CDR3 sequences, under 30% of them seen once. Input material: blood. The receptor source for this set is a woman in her twenties or thirties in good health.

On this clonotype itself: A much larger clone differs by one base, so this may be a read error. The chain joins TRBV4-2 to TRBJ1-2; no clear D gene. Germline loops: CDR1 LGHNA, CDR2 YNFKEQ. Trimming left V 0 bases short and J 6 bases short, with 11 bases between. The CDR3 has 14 residues. The CDR3 loop is CASSQEEGSNGYTF. The DNA of the CDR3 is TGTGCCAGCAGCCAAGAGGAAGGGTCCAATGGCTACACCTTC.

The V call is TRBV21-1, the J call TRBJ2-1; no DNA check was done on the table's D call, TRBD2. TRBV21-1 is described as a pseudogene. There are 13 residues in the CDR3. The CDR3 is CASIREDHNEQFF. The CDR3, as DNA: TGTGCCAGCATTCGGGAGGACCACAATGAGCAGTTCTTC.

This chain links TRBV5-1 with TRBJ2-1, with 7 positions matching TRBD2. Germline V gene sequence: CDR1 SGHRS, CDR2 YFSETQ. The CDR3 is made up of 13 amino acids. With 2 bases clipped from V and 9 bases from J, the junction kept 5 bases outside the gene matches. The CDR3 spells CASSFGGEGEQFF. DNA of the CDR3: TGCGCCAGCAGCTTCGGAGGGGAGGGTGAGCAGTTCTTC. The entire variable domain, with the rest obtained from reference TRBV5-1 and TRBJ2-1, is as follows: KAGVTQTPRYLIKTRGQQVTLSCSPISGHRSVSWYQQTPGQGLQFLFEYFSETQRNKGNFPGRFSGRQFSNSRSEMNVSTLELGDSALYLCASSFGGEGEQFFGPGTRLTVL.

This clonotype was picked up a small number of times. V and J are TRBV20-1 and TRBJ2-1; 16 bases line up with TRBD2. CDR3 size: 16 residues. Per the germline V gene, CDR1 is DFQATT and CDR2 is SNEGSKA (reference sequence). The junction had 8 bases not matched to a gene; V was cut back by 5 bases and J by 7 bases. CDR3 in amino acids: CSASGLAGGWDNEQFF. The CDR3 DNA reads TGCAGTGCTTCGGGACTAGCGGGGGGGTGGGATAATGAGCAGTTCTTC.

The CDR3 DNA sequence: TGCAGTGCTAGAGATGTGCGGGTCTGGCTAACTACCGATGAGCAGTTCTTC. This encodes CSARDVRVWLTTDEQFF. This chain joins TRBV20-1 and TRBJ2-1; TRBD2 is a possible D gene (5 bases). Germline V lookup: CDR1 DFQATT, CDR2 SNEGSKA (reference sequence). There are 17 residues in the CDR3. Trimming stripped 0 bases from V and 8 bases from J, with 23 bases between.

This clonotype has only one observation. A much more abundant neighbour one base away suggests this may be a read error. The V call is TRBV24-1, the J call TRBJ2-5; D is unclear. The V gene lost 7 bases and the J gene lost 0 bases, with 11 bases spanning the gap. Germline V gene lookup returns CDR1 KGHDR and CDR2 SFDVKD. This CDR3 region has 14 residues. CDR3 sequence: CATRGRVNQETQYF. The CDR3 DNA reads TGTGCCACCAGAGGCCGGGTCAACCAAGAGACCCAGTACTTC.

The V and J genes are TRBV14 and TRBJ2-2, with 7 nucleotides matching TRBD1. Germline V gives CDR1 SGHDN, CDR2 FVKESK. Germline trimming cut 1 base from V and 2 bases from J; bases unmatched to any gene: 7. This CDR3 has 17 residues. The CDR3 bases are TGTGCCAGCAGCCAAGCCATCGGGACAGTAAACACCGGGGAGCTGTTTTTT. It encodes CASSQAIGTVNTGELFF.